This TCR beta chain was observed in a study of shared clonotypes between healthy human individuals. The study, taken as a whole, reports: Around 5.4% of naive CD4 clonotypes were common to a few donors.

Worth noting for this clone: The antigen is undetermined.

Profiled with immunoSEQ multiplex PCR; TCRdb holds only in-frame clones, not every one. Altogether 2 million to 2.5 million clones are present, 85% to 95% being singletons, with the ten largest covering approximately 0.39%. This clonotype originated in a man aged 18 to 35 in good health. Some clones in this sample may be carry-over from other donors' samples. The sequencing sample was made of naive CD4+ T cells from PBMCs. The subset: CD45RA+ positively selected.

CDR3 residues: CASSDQGQGNTEAFF. The CDR3 DNA reads TGTGCCAGCAGCGATCAAGGACAGGGGAACACTGAAGCTTTCTTT. The chain links TRBV5-4 to TRBJ1-1, with TRBD1 matching 8 bases. Losses at the gene ends were 4 bases for V and 1 base for J; bases not matched to a gene: 6. Germline V CDR1 and CDR2: SGHNT, YYREEE (reference sequence). The CDR3 is made up of 15 amino acids.